This TCR beta chain was captured by sequencing in a study of cytomegalovirus exposure and HLA in healthy donors. Trimming took 2 bases from V and 0 from J, leaving 10 bases between them. This CDR3 has 15 amino acids. From germline, CDR1 is SGHVS and CDR2 FNYEAQ. 60 Vbeta and 13 Jbeta primers were used in PCR. The repertoire was sequenced with immunoSEQ multiplex PCR; TCRdb's copy has only in-frame clones and lacks some. This sample yields 120,000 to 150,000 clones, of which more than 70% are seen a single time; over 3% belongs to the top ten. Study-wide findings and caveats: Segments of the TCR beta V type were, in most cases, productive about 87% or about 30% of the time in an earlier analysis.

This clone was detected a few times. Its antigen is as yet unknown. The genes are TRBV7-6 and TRBJ1-1; D perhaps matches TRBD1 (5 bases). The receptor's source is a man aged 35-49 years in good health and CMV-seronegative. The sample comprised PBMCs. The CDR3 loop is CASSLLGRVNTEAFF. CDR3 nucleotides: TGTGCCAGCAGCTTATTAGGCAGGGTGAACACTGAAGCTTTCTTT. Drawing the rest from reference TRBV7-6 and TRBJ1-1, the complete variable domain is GAGVSQSPRYKVTKRGQDVALRCDPISGHVSLYWYRQALGQGPEFLTYFNYEAQQDKSGLPNDRFSAERPEGSISTLTIQRTEQRDSAMYRCASSLLGRVNTEAFFGQGTRLTVV.